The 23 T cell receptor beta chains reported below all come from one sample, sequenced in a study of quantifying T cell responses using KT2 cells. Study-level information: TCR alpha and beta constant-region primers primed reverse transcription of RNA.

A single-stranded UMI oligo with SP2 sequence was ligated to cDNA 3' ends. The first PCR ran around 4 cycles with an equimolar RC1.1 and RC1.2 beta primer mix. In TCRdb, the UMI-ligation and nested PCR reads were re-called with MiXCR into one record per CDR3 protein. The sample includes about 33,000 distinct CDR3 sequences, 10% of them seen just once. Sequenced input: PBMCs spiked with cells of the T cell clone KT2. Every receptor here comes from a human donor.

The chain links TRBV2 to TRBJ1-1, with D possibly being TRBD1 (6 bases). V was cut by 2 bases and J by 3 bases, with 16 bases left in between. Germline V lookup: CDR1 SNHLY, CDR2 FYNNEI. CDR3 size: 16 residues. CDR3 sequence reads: CASSEFRDTLHTEAFF. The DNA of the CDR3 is TGTGCCAGCAGTGAATTTAGGGACACCTTACACACTGAAGCTTTCTTT.

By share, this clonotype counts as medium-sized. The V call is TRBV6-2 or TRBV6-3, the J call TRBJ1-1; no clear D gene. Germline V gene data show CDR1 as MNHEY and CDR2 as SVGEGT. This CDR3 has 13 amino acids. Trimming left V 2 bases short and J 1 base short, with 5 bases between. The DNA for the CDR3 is TGTGCCAGCAGTTACGGGGAGAACACTGAAGCTTTCTTT. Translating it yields CASSYGENTEAFF.

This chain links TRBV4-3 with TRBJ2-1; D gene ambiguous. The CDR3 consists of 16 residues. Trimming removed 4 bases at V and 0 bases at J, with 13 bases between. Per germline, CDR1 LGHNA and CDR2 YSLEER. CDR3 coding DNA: TGCGCCAGCAGCCCCAAGTATCAAAACTCCTACAATGAGCAGTTCTTC. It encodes CASSPKYQNSYNEQFF.

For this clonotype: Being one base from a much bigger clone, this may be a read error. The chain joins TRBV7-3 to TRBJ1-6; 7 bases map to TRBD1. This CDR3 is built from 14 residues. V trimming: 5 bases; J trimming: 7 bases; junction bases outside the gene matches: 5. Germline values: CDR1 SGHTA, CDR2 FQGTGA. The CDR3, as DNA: TGTGCCAGCAGCCCCGGGACAGCAAATTCACCCCTCCACTTT. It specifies CASSPGTANSPLHF. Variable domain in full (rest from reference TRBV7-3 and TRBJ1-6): GAGVSQTPSNKVTEKGKYVELRCDPISGHTALYWYRQSLGQGPEFLIYFQGTGAADDSGLPNDRFFAVRPEGSVSTLKIQRTERGDSAVYLCASSPGTANSPLHFGNGTRLTVT.

CDR3 amino acids: CASSQDRAGNEQFF. Here the CDR3 DNA reads TGTGCCAGCAGCCAGGACAGGGCGGGGAATGAGCAGTTCTTC. The chain employs TRBV7-9 and TRBJ2-1, with 8 bases aligning to TRBD1. Germline CDR1 is SEHNR and CDR2 is FQNEAQ (reference sequence). The CDR3 contains 14 residues. With V trimmed by 5 bases and J by 7 bases, 7 bases remained unmatched.

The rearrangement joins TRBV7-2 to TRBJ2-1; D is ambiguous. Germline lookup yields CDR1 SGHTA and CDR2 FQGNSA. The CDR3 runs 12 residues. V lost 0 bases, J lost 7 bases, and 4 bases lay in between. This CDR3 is CASSLAPNEQFF. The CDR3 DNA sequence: TGTGCCAGCAGCTTAGCGCCGAATGAGCAGTTCTTC.

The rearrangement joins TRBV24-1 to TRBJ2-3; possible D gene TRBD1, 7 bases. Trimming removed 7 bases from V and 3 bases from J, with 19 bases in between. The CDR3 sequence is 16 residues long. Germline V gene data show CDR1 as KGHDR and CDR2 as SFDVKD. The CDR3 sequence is CATRETRTGGTDTQYF. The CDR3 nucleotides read TGTGCCACCAGGGAGACACGGACAGGAGGGACAGATACGCAGTATTTT.

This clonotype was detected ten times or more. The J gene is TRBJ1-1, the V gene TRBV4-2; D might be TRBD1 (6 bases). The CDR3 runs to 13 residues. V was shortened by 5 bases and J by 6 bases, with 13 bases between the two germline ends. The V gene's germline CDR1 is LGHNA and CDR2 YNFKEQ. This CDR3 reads CASSDTGSAEAFF. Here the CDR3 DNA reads TGTGCCAGCAGCGACACAGGGTCCGCTGAAGCTTTCTTT.

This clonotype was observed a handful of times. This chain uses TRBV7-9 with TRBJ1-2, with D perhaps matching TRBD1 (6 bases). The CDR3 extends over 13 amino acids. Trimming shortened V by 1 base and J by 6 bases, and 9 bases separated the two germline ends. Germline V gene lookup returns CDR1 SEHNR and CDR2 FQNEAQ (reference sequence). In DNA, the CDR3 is TGTGCCAGCAGCTTAGGGGGGGGCGATGGCTACACCTTC. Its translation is CASSLGGGDGYTF.

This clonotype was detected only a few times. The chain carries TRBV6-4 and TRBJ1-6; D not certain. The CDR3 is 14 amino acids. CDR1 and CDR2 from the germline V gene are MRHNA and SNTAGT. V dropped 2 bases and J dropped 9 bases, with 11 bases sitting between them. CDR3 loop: CASSDVRGGSPLHF. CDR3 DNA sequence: TGTGCCAGCAGTGACGTCCGGGGAGGTTCACCCCTCCACTTT.

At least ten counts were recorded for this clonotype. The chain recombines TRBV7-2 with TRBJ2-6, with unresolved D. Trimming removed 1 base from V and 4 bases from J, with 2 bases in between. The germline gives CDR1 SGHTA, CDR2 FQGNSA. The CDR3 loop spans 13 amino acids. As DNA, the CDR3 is TGTGCCAGCAGCTTAGACGGGGCCAACGTCCTGACTTTC. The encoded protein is CASSLDGANVLTF.

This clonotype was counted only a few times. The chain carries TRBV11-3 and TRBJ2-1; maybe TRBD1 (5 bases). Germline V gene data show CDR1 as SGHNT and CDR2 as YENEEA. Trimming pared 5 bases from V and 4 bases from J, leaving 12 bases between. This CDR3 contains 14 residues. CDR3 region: CASSHRSGYNEQFF. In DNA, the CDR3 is TGTGCCAGCAGCCACAGGTCAGGTTACAATGAGCAGTTCTTC.

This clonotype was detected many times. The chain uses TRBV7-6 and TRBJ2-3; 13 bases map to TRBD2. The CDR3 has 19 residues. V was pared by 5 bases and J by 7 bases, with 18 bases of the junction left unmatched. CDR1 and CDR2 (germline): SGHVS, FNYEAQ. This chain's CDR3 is CASSPGEGTSGTRRNTQYF. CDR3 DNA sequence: TGTGCCAGCAGCCCCGGTGAGGGGACTAGCGGGACCAGGAGAAATACGCAGTATTTT. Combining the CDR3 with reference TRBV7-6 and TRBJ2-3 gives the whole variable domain GAGVSQSPRYKVTKRGQDVALRCDPISGHVSLYWYRQALGQGPEFLTYFNYEAQQDKSGLPNDRFSAERPEGSISTLTIQRTEQRDSAMYRCASSPGEGTSGTRRNTQYFGPGTRLTVL.

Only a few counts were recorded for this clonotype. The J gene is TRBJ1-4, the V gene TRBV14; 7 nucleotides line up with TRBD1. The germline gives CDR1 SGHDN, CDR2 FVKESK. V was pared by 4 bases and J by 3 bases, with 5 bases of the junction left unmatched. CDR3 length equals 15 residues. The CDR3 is CASSPRGQPNEKLFF. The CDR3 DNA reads TGTGCCAGCAGCCCCCGGGGACAGCCTAATGAAAAACTGTTTTTT.

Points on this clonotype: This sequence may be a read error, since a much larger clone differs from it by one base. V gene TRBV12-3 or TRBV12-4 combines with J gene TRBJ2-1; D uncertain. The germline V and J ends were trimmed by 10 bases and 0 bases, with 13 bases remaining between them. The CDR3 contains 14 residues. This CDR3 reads CAISQGSSYNEQFF. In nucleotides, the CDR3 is TGTGCCATCAGCCAAGGTAGCTCCTACAATGAGCAGTTCTTC.

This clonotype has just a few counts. For the CDR3, the DNA is TGTGCCAGCAACCGGGACTCCACAGATACGCAGTATTTT. It is translated as CASNRDSTDTQYF. The rearrangement links TRBV6-6 to TRBJ2-3; TRBD2 might be the D (6 bases). The CDR3 has 13 amino acids. Germline CDR1 MNHNY, CDR2 SVGAGI (reference sequence). V gave up 7 bases and J gave up 2 bases, with 10 bases separating them.

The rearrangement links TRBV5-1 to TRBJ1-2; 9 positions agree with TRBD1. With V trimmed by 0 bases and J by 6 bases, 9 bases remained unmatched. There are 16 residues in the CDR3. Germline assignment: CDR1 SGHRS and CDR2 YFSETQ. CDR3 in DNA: TGCGCCAGCAGCTTGGACGCCAACAGGGGGCGGGATGGCTACACCTTC. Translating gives CASSLDANRGRDGYTF.

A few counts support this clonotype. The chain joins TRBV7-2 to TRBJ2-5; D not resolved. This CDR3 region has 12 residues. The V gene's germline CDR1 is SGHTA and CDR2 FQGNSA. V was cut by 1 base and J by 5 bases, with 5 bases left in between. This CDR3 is CASSLVPETQYF. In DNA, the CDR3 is TGTGCCAGCAGCTTAGTCCCGGAGACCCAGTACTTC.

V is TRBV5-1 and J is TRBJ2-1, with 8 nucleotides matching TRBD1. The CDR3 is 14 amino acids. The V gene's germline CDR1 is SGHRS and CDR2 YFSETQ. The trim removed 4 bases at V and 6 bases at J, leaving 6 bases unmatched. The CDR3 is CASSSNTGGNEQFF. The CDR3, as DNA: TGCGCCAGCAGCAGCAATACAGGGGGCAATGAGCAGTTCTTC.

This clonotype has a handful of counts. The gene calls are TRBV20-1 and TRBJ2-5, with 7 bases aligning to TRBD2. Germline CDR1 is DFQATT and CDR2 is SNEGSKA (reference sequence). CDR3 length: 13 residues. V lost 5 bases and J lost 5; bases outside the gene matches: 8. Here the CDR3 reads CSAGGTTKETQYF. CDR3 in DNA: TGCAGTGCTGGAGGGACTACCAAGGAGACCCAGTACTTC.

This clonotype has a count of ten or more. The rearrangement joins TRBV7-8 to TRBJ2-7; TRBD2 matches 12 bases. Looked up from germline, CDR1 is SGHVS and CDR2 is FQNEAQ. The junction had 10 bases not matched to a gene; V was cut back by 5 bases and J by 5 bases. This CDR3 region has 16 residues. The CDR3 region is CASSPRLAGALDEQYF. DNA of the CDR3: TGTGCCAGCAGCCCAAGACTAGCGGGAGCATTAGACGAGCAGTACTTC. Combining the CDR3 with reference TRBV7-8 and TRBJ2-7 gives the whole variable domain GAGVSQSPRYKVAKRGQDVALRCDPISGHVSLFWYQQALGQGPEFLTYFQNEAQLDKSGLPSDRFFAERPEGSVSTLKIQRTQQEDSAVYLCASSPRLAGALDEQYFGPGTRLTVT.

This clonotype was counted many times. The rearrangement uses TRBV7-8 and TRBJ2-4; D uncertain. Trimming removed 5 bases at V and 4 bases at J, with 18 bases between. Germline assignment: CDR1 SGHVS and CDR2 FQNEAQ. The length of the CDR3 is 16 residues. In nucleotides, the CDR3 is TGTGCCAGCAGCGCCGGCCAAGGGCTACCTAAAAACATTCAGTACTTC. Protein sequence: CASSAGQGLPKNIQYF.

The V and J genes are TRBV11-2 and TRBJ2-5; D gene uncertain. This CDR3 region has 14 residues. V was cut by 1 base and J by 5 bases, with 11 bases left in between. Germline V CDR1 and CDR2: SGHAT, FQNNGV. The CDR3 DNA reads TGTGCCAGCAGCTTAGTTGGGCCCCCTGAGACCCAGTACTTC. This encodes CASSLVGPPETQYF.